This T cell receptor beta chain was sequenced for a study of PD-L1 blockade in urothelial cancer. Overall study context: Patients went on atezolizumab in the mid-2010s, receiving 1,200 mg intravenously every 3 weeks. Bladder-origin urothelial cancer in males described about 90% of the 29 patients. Individuals in the cohort had been given 0 to 3 earlier chemotherapy regimens. T cell content in blood samples showed a median of 141,255.

The ends lost 3 bases at V and 5 bases at J; junction bases unmatched: 7. In germline, CDR1 is SNHLY, CDR2 FYNNEI. This CDR3 region has 15 residues. Time point given: pretreatment peripheral blood. The protocol was immunoSEQ multiplex PCR, while the TCRdb copy is restricted to in-frame clones and leaves out a portion. In the table there are fewer than 50,000 clones, 79% of which are singletons. The V and J genes are TRBV2 and TRBJ2-1, with 7 positions matching TRBD2. The clonotype was recovered from a man between 65 and 79 years old with urothelial cancer. The input for sequencing was PBMCs, taken around atezolizumab (anti-PD-L1) treatment. This chain's CDR3 is CASSDLAEPDNEQFF. The CDR3 DNA reads TGTGCCAGCAGTGATCTAGCGGAGCCCGACAATGAGCAGTTCTTC.